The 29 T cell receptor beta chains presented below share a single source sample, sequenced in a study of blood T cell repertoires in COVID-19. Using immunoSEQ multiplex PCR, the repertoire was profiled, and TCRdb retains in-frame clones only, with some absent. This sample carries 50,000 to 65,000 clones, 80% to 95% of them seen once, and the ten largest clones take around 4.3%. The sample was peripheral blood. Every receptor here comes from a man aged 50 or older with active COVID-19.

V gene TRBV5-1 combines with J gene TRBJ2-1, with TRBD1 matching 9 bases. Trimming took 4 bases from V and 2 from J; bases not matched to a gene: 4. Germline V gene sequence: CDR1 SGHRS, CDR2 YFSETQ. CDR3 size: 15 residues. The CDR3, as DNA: TGCGCCAGCAGCCAGGGACAGGGAGCCTACAATGAGCAGTTCTTC. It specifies CASSQGQGAYNEQFF.

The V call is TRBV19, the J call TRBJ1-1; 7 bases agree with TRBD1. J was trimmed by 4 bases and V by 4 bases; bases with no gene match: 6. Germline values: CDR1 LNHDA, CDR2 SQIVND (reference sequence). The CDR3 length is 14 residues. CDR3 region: CASSTDRASTEAFF. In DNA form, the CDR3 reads TGTGCCAGTAGTACCGACAGGGCTAGCACTGAAGCTTTCTTT.

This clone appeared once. CDR3 coding DNA: TGTGCCAGCAGCTTATTAGATAATTCACCCCTCCACTTT. Protein product: CASSLLDNSPLHF. The chain employs TRBV7-2 and TRBJ1-6; D ambiguous. This CDR3 contains 13 residues. CDR1 is SGHTA, CDR2 FQGNSA, per germline. Deletions cut 2 bases from V and 5 bases from J, with 4 bases between.

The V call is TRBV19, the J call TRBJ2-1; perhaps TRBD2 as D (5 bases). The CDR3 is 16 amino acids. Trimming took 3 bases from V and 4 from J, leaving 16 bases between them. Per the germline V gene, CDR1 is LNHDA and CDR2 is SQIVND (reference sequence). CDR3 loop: CASSILVGGAYNEQFF. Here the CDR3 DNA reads TGTGCCAGTAGTATTTTGGTCGGAGGAGCATACAATGAGCAGTTCTTC. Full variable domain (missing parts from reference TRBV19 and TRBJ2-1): DGGITQSPKYLFRKEGQNVTLSCEQNLNHDAMYWYRQDPGQGLRLIYYSQIVNDFQKGDIAEGYSVSREKKESFPLTVTSAQKNPTAFYLCASSILVGGAYNEQFFGPGTRLTVL.

The CDR3 loop is CASRRTGSIGAGANVLTF. The CDR3 DNA reads as TGTGCCAGCAGGAGGACAGGGTCAATAGGTGCTGGGGCCAACGTCCTGACTTTC. V gene TRBV2 combines with J gene TRBJ2-6, with 8 positions matching TRBD1. Germline loops: CDR1 SNHLY, CDR2 FYNNEI. V was pared by 6 bases and J by 2 bases, with 12 bases of the junction left unmatched. This CDR3 region has 18 residues.

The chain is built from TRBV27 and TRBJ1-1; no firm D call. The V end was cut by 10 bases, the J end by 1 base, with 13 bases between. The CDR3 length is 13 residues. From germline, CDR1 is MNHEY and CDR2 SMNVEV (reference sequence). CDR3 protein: CATESNRNTEAFF. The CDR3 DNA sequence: TGTGCCACCGAGAGCAATAGGAACACTGAAGCTTTCTTT.

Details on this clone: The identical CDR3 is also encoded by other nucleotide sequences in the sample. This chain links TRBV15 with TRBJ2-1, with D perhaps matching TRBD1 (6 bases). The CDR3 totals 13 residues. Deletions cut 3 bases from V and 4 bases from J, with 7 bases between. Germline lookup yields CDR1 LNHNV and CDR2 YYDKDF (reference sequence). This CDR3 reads CATSRDSYNEQFF. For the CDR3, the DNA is TGTGCCACCAGCAGGGACAGTTACAATGAGCAGTTCTTC. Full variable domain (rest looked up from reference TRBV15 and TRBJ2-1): DAMVIQNPRYQVTQFGKPVTLSCSQTLNHNVMYWYQQKSSQAPKLLFHYYDKDFNNEADTPDNFQSRRPNTSFCFLDIRSPGLGDTAMYLCATSRDSYNEQFFGPGTRLTVL.

As DNA, the CDR3 is TGTGCCACCAGCAGGCAGGACACTGAAGCTTTCTTT. Amino acids: CATSRQDTEAFF. The genes are TRBV15 and TRBJ1-1; D remains unclear. Trimming stripped 3 bases from V and 3 bases from J, with 5 bases between. The CDR3 covers 12 residues. Germline V CDR1 and CDR2: LNHNV, YYDKDF (reference sequence).

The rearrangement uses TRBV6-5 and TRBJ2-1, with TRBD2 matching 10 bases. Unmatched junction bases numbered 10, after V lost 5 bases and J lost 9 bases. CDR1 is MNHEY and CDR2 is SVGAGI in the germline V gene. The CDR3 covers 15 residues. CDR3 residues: CASSHQREGLGEQFF. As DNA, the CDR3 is TGTGCCAGCAGTCACCAGCGGGAGGGCCTTGGTGAGCAGTTCTTC.

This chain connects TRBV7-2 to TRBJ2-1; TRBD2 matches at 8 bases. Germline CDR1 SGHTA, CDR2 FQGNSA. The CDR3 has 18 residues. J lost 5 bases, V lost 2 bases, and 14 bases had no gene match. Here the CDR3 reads CASSLSSGSGGAHNEQFF. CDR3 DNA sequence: TGTGCCAGCAGCTTAAGTAGTGGGTCCGGGGGGGCCCACAATGAGCAGTTCTTC.

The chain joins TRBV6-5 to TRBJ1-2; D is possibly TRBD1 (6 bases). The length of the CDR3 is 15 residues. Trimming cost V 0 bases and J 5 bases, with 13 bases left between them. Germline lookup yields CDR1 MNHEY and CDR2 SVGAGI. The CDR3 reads CASSYSGAGEYGYTF. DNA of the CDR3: TGTGCCAGCAGTTACTCTGGGGCAGGGGAGTATGGCTACACCTTC.

CDR3 in amino acids: CASSQGMPVRLAGAYEQYF. The CDR3 DNA sequence: TGTGCCAGCAGCCAAGGGATGCCGGTTCGACTAGCGGGAGCCTACGAGCAGTACTTC. The genes are TRBV3-1 (or the pseudogene TRBV3-2) and TRBJ2-7; 12 bases are shared with TRBD2. The germline gives CDR1 LGHDT, CDR2 YNNKEL (reference sequence). J was trimmed by 2 bases and V by 1 base; bases with no gene match: 12. This CDR3 is built from 19 residues.

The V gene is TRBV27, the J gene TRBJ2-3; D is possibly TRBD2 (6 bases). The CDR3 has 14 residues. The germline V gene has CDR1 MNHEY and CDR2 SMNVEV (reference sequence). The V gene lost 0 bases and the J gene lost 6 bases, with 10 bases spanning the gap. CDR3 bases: TGTGCCAGCAGTTTATCCGGGAGCTTTGATACGCAGTATTTT. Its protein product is CASSLSGSFDTQYF.

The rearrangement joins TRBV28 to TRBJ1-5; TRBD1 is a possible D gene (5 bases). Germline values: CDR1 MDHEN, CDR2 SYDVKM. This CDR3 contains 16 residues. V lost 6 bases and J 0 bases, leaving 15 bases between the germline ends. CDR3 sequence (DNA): TGTGCCAGCAGCCCCGGGGGACGGGATAGCAATCAGCCCCAGCATTTT. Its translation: CASSPGGRDSNQPQHF.

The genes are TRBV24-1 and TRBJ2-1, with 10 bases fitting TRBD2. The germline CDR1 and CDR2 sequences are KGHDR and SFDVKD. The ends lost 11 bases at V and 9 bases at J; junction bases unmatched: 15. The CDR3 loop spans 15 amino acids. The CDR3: CAIGSSSGSWSEQFF. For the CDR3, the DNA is TGTGCCATCGGGAGTTCTAGCGGGAGTTGGAGTGAGCAGTTCTTC.

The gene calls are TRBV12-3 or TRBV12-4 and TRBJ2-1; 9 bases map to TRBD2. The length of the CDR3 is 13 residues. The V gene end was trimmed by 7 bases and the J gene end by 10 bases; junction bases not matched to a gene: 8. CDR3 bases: TGTGCCAGCACAGGCTCGGCGGGAGGGGAGCAGTTCTTC. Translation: CASTGSAGGEQFF.

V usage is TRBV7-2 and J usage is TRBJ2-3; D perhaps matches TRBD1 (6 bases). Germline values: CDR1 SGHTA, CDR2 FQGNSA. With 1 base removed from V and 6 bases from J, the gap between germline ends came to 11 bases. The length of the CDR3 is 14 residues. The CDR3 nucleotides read TGTGCCAGCAGCTTAGTACAGGGTGTGGATACGCAGTATTTT. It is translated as CASSLVQGVDTQYF.

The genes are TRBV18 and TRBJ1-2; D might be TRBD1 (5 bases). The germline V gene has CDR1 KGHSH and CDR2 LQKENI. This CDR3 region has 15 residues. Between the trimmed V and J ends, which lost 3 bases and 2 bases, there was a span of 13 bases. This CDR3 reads CASSPLPGENYGYTF. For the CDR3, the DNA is TGTGCCAGCTCACCGCTGCCGGGGGAGAACTATGGCTACACCTTC.

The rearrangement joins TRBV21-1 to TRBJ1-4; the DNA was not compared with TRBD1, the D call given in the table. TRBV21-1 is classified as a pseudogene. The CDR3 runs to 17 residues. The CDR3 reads CASSTHQPGQGSEKLFF. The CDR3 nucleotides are TGTGCCAGCAGCACACACCAGCCGGGACAGGGATCTGAAAAACTGTTTTTT.

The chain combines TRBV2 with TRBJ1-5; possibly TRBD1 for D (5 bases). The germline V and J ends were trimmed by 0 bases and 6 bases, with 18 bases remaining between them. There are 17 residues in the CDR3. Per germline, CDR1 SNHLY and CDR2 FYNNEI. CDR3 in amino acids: CASSEAGSGTLGQPQHF. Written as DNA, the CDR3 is TGTGCCAGCAGTGAAGCTGGGAGTGGGACTTTGGGTCAGCCCCAGCATTTT.

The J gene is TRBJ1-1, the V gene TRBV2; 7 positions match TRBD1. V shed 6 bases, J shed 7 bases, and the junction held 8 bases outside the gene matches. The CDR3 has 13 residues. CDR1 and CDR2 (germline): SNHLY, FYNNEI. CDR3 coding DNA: TGTGCCAGCAGCCTTGACAGGGACGTTGAAGCTTTCTTT. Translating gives CASSLDRDVEAFF.

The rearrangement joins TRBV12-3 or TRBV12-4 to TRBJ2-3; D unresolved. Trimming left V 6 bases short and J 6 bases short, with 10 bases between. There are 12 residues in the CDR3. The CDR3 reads CASSPGVDTQYF. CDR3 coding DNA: TGTGCCAGCAGCCCCGGTGTGGATACGCAGTATTTT.

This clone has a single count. The CDR3 bases are TGCGCCAGCATGGCGGGAACACAAGAGACCCAGTACTTC. This encodes CASMAGTQETQYF. J is TRBJ2-5 and V is TRBV5-1, with a tentative D call TRBD2 (6 bases). Trimming took off 6 bases at V and 2 bases at J, with 11 bases between the two ends. The germline CDR1 and CDR2 sequences are SGHRS and YFSETQ. The CDR3 has 13 amino acids.

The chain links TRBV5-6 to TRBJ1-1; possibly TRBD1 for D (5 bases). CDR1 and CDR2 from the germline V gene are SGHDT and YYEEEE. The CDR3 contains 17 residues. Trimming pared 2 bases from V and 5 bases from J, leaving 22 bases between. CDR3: CASSFYAPSKGYTEAFF. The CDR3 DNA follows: TGTGCCAGCAGCTTTTACGCGCCGTCTAAGGGGTATACTGAAGCTTTCTTT.

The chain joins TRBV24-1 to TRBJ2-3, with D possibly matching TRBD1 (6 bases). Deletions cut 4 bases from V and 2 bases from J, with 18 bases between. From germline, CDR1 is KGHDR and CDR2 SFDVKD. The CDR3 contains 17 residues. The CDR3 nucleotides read TGTGCCACCAGTGACACCCGGGACAACACAAACACAGATACGCAGTATTTT. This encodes CATSDTRDNTNTDTQYF.

CDR3 sequence: CASSPGLANYNEQFF. The CDR3, as DNA: TGTGCCAGCAGCCCAGGACTAGCGAACTACAATGAGCAGTTCTTC. The genes are TRBV5-4 and TRBJ2-1; 9 nucleotides line up with TRBD2. V was clipped by 4 bases and J by 3 bases; unmatched bases: 5. Germline values: CDR1 SGHNT, CDR2 YYREEE (reference sequence). This CDR3 spans 15 amino acids.

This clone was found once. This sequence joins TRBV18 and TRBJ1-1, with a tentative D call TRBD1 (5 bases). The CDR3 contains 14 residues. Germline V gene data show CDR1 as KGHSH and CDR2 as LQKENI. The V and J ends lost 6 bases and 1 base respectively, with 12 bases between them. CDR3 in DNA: TGTGCCAGCTCGAACGGGCAGGGGAACACTGAAGCTTTCTTT. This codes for CASSNGQGNTEAFF.

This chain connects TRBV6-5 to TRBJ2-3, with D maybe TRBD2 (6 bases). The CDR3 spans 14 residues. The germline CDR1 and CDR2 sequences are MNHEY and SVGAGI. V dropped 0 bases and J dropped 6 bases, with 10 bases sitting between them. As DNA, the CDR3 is TGTGCCAGCAGTTACTCTGGAGGGTACGATACGCAGTATTTT. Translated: CASSYSGGYDTQYF.

The CDR3 reads CASSREGGSEQYF. DNA for the CDR3: TGTGCCAGCAGCCGTGAAGGGGGTTCCGAGCAGTACTTC. V and J are TRBV4-2 and TRBJ2-7, with D perhaps matching TRBD1 (6 bases). V lost 4 bases and J lost 6, with 13 bases in between. In germline, CDR1 is LGHNA, CDR2 YNFKEQ. This CDR3 is 13 amino acids long.